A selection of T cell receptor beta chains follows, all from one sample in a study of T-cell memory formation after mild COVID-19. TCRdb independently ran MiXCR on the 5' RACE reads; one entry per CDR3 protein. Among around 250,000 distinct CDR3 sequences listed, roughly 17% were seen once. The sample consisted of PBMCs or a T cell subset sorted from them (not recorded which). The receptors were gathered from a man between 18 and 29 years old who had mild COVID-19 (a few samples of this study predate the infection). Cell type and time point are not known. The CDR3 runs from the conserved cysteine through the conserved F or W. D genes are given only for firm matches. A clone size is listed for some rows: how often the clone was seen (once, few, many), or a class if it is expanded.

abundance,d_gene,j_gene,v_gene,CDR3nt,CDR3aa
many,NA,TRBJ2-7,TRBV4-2,TGTGCCAGCAGCCAAGTTTGGGGGGCATCCTACGAGCAGTACTTC,CASSQVWGASYEQYF
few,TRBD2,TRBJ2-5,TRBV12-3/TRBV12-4,TGTGCCAGCAGTTTTATGCGGGGGGAGGAGACCCAGTACTTC,CASSFMRGEETQYF
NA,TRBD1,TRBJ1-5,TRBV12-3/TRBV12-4,TGTGCCAGCAGTTACAGGGGGCGCCGCAATCAGCCCCAGCATTTT,CASSYRGRRNQPQHF
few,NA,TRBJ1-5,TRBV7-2,TGTGCCAGCAGCGCGCCAGGGGAGCCCCAGCATTTT,CASSAPGEPQHF
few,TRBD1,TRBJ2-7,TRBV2,TGTGCCAGCAGTGACGGACAGGGTATATCCTACGAGCAGTACTTC,CASSDGQGISYEQYF
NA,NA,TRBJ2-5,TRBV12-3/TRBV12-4,TGTGCCAGCAGTTTAGCTCCTAGCTTCGAGACCCAGTACTTC,CASSLAPSFETQYF
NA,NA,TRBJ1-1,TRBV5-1,TGCGCCAGCAGCCCGTGGTGGGGGAACACTGAAGCTTTCTTT,CASSPWWGNTEAFF
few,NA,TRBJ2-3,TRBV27,TGTGCCAGCAGTTTCCGCGGAGATACGCAGTATTTT,CASSFRGDTQYF
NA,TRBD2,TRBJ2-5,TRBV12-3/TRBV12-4,TGTGCCAGCACTAGTTTTGATGGGAGGGGAGAGACCCAGTACTTC,CASTSFDGRGETQYF
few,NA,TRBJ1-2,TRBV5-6,TGTGCCAGCAGCTTGAGTGGGCGCGGCTACACCTTC,CASSLSGRGYTF
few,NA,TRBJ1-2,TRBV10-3,TGTGCCATCAGTGGGTCGGGTGGAGGCTACACCTTC,CAISGSGGGYTF
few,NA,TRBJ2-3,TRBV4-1,TGCGCCAGCAGCCAACCTGGGAGAGATACGCAGTATTTT,CASSQPGRDTQYF
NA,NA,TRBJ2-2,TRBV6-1,TGTGCCAGCAGTGACCTCCGGGGAACAGGGCCGAACACCGGGGAGCTGTTTTTT,CASSDLRGTGPNTGELFF
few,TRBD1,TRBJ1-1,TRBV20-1,TGCAGTGCTAGGAAGGGGGCTGGCACTGAAGCTTTCTTT,CSARKGAGTEAFF
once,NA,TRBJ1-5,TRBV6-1,TGTGCCAGCAGTGGCGTTTTCAGGGAGAATCAGCCCCAGCATTTT,CASSGVFRENQPQHF
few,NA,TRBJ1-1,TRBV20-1,TGCAGTCTAGGCGGGGGGCCCACTGAAGCTTTCTTT,CSLGGGPTEAFF
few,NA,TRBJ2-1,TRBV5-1,TGCGCCAGCAGCTTGGGGACTCAGGAGGTGGATGAGCAGTTCTTC,CASSLGTQEVDEQFF
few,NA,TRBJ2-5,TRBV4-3,TGCGCCAGCAGCCAAGGACCCAGAGAGACCCAGTACTTC,CASSQGPRETQYF
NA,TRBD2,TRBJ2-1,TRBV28,TGTGCCAGCAGGGAGGGACTAGCGGGGATCTCCTACAATGAGCAGTTCTTC,CASREGLAGISYNEQFF
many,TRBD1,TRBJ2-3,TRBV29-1,TGCAGCGTTGAAGGGACAGGGGATAGCACAGATACGCAGTATTTT,CSVEGTGDSTDTQYF
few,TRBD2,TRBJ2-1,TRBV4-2,TGTGCCAGCAGCCGGAGATGGACTAGCGGGGGGATTTACAATGAGCAGTTCTTC,CASSRRWTSGGIYNEQFF
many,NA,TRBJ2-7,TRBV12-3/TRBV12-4,TGTGCCAGCAGTCCCCGAGTCGGGGACTCCTACGAGCAGTACTTC,CASSPRVGDSYEQYF
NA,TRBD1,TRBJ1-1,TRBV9,TGTGCCAGCAGCGGATATCAAGGGGGCGCTGATCCGGTTACTGAAGCTTTCTTT,CASSGYQGGADPVTEAFF
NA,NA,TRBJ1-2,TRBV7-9,TGTGCCAGCAGCTCCCGCCGACTGACAGGACCCTATGGCTACACCTTC,CASSSRRLTGPYGYTF
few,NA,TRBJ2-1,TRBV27,TGTGCCAGCAGTTCACTAGACAATGAGCAGTTCTTC,CASSSLDNEQFF
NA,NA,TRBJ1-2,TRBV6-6,TGTGCCAGCAGTTACAGGCAGCGGTCTGGCTACACCTTC,CASSYRQRSGYTF
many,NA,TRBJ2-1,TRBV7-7,TGTGCCAGCAGCTTAGATGGTGGGGATGAGCAGTTCTTC,CASSLDGGDEQFF
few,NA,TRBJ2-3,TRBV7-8,TGTGCCAGCAGCTTAAGAGCCGCCGGCACAGATACGCAGTATTTT,CASSLRAAGTDTQYF
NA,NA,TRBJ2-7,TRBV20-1,TGCAGTGCTATACTACCCCTCGGGCCCTCCGAGCAGTACTTC,CSAILPLGPSEQYF
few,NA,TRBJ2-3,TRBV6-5,TGTGCCAGCAGGACTGGCCCTAGCACAGATACGCAGTATTTT,CASRTGPSTDTQYF
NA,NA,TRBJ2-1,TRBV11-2,TGTGCCAGCAGCTTAGACCGGAGAAGCTCCTACAATGAGCAGTTCTTC,CASSLDRRSSYNEQFF
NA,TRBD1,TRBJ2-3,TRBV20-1,TGCAGTGCTAGAGATCCGGGACAGCCCAATCAGCCCCAGTATTTT,CSARDPGQPNQPQYF
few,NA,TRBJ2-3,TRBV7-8,TGTGCCAGCAGCCCTATTTTAGGGGATACGCAGTATTTT,CASSPILGDTQYF
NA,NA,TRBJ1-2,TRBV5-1,TGCGCCAGCAGCTGGACCGGCAGCGGGGATGGCTACACCTTC,CASSWTGSGDGYTF
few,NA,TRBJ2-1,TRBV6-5,TGTGCCAGCAGTTACTCCCCGACCGGGGGTTACAATGAGCAGTTCTTC,CASSYSPTGGYNEQFF
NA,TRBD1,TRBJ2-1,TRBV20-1,TGCAGTGCTAGGGGGGACAGAGACAATGAGCAGTTCTTC,CSARGDRDNEQFF
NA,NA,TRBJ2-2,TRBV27,TGTGCCAGCAGATTGAAGGCCGGGGAGCTGTTTTTT,CASRLKAGELFF
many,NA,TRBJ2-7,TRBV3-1,TGTGCCAGCAGCCGGACCGTGGGCGAGCAGTACTTC,CASSRTVGEQYF
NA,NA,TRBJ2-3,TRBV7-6,TGTGCCAGCAGCTTACGGCAAGACAGCACAGATACGCAGTATTTT,CASSLRQDSTDTQYF
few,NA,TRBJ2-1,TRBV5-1,TGCGCCAGCAGCTACGGCCAGAACAATGAGCAGTTCTTC,CASSYGQNNEQFF
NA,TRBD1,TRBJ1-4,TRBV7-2,TGTGCCAGCAGCCTACAGGGGACAGGGATCGAAAAACTGTTTTTT,CASSLQGTGIEKLFF
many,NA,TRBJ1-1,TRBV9,TGTGCCAGCAGCAGAGGCGCTGAAGCTTTCTTT,CASSRGAEAFF
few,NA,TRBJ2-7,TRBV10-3,TGTGCCATCAGTGAGTCGGCGATAGCAGACTACGAGCAGTACTTC,CAISESAIADYEQYF
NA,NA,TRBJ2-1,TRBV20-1,TGCAGTGCTAGCCGCGGGTCCCGTGGCCACAATGAGCAGTTCTTC,CSASRGSRGHNEQFF
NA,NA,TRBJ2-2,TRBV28,TGTGCCAGCAGTTTGGGGAGCCCGAACACCGGGGAGCTGTTTTTT,CASSLGSPNTGELFF
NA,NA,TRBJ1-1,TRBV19,TGTGCCAGTAGTCGGACCCCCGGAGGGAACACTGAAGCTTTCTTT,CASSRTPGGNTEAFF
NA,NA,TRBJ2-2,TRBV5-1,TGCGCCAGCGCCTCCAGCGGGTGGGCTTTGGAAGGGGAGCTGTTTTTT,CASASSGWALEGELFF
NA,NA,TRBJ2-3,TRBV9,TGTGCCAGCAGCCCCCGGGGTGGAGATACGCAGTATTTT,CASSPRGGDTQYF
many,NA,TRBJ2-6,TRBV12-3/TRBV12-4,TGTGCCAGCGGCGGCGGGGTTCGGAGGTCTGGGGCCAACGTCCTGACTTTC,CASGGGVRRSGANVLTF
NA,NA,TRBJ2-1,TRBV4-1,TGCGCCAGCAGCCAAGATGGGGGGCCCAGCTCCTACAATGAGCAGTTCTTC,CASSQDGGPSSYNEQFF
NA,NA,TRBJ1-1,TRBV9,TGTGCCAGCAGCGCGGACTCGTTGAACACTGAAGCTTTCTTT,CASSADSLNTEAFF